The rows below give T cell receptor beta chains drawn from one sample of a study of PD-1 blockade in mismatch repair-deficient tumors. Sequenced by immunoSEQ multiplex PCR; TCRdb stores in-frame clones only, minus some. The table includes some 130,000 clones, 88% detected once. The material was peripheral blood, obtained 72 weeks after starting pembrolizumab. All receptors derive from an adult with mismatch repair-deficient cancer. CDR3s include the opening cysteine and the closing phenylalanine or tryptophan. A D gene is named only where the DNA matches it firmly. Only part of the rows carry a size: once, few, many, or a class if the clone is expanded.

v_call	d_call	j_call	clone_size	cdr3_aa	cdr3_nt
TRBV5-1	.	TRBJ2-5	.	CASSLEPTEETQYF	TGCGCCAGCAGCTTGGAACCCACGGAAGAGACCCAGTACTTC
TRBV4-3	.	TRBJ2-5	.	CASSQEAPPRAGRETQYF	TGCGCCAGCAGCCAAGAAGCCCCTCCTAGGGCAGGGCGGGAGACCCAGTACTTC
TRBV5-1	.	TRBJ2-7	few	CASSLGRAQYF	TGCGCCAGCAGCTTGGGCAGGGCGCAGTACTTC
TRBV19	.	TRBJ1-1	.	CASSTLRPGRMNTEAFF	TGTGCCAGTAGTACCCTTCGGCCGGGACGGATGAACACTGAAGCTTTCTTT
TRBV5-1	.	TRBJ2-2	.	CASSLDSYDRELFF	TGCGCCAGCAGCTTGGACTCGTACGACCGGGAGCTGTTTTTT
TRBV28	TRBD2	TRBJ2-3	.	CASSFQSGSRSDTQYF	TGTGCCAGCAGTTTCCAAAGCGGGAGCAGGTCAGATACGCAGTATTTT
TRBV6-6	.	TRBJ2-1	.	CASTSTEDNEQFF	TGTGCCAGCACCTCGACGGAAGACAATGAGCAGTTCTTC
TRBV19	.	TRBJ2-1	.	CASREGTNLDNEQFF	TGTGCCAGTAGAGAAGGGACGAACTTGGACAATGAGCAGTTCTTC
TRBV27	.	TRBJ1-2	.	CASSVGGGYYGYTF	TGTGCCAGCAGTGTAGGGGGGGGATACTATGGCTACACCTTC
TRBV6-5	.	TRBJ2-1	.	CASSFSGNEQFF	TGTGCCAGCAGCTTTTCAGGGAATGAGCAGTTCTTC
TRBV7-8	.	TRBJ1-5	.	CASSLRGNTQPQHF	TGTGCCAGCAGCTTACGGGGAAACACTCAGCCCCAGCATTTT
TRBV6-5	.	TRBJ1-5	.	CASSYRHNQPQHF	TGTGCCAGCAGTTACCGACACAATCAGCCCCAGCATTTT
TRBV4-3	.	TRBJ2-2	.	CASSQESAANTGELFF	TGCGCCAGCAGCCAAGAATCCGCGGCCAACACCGGGGAGCTGTTTTTT
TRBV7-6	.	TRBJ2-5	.	CASSRLLKQTQYF	TGTGCCAGCAGCCGCCTACTTAAGCAGACCCAGTACTTC
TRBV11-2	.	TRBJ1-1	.	CASTSEAFF	TGTGCCAGCACCTCTGAAGCTTTCTTT